This is a list of T cell receptor beta chains from one sample in a study of blood T cell repertoires in COVID-19. Method: immunoSEQ multiplex PCR; TCRdb's copy keeps in-frame clones and lacks some. The sample lists just under 150,000 clones, 87% occurring once. Source material: peripheral blood. Every receptor here comes from a woman aged 45 to 65 with acute or convalescent COVID-19. Both conserved end residues are part of each CDR3. D genes are given only for firm matches. Rows may omit the clone size; those that give it use once, few, many or a size class.

clone_size d_call j_call v_call cdr3_aa cdr3_nt
. TRBD2 TRBJ2-7 TRBV3-1/TRBV3-2 CASSQESGGGYEQYF TGTGCCAGCAGCCAAGAAAGCGGGGGGGGCTACGAGCAGTACTTC
. . TRBJ2-2 TRBV15 CATSRDNGRSTGELFF TGTGCCACCAGCAGAGATAACGGGAGAAGCACCGGGGAGCTGTTTTTT
. TRBD1 TRBJ1-2 TRBV13 CASSPLTGDRSYGYTF TGTGCCAGCAGCCCCCTTACAGGGGATCGCAGCTATGGCTACACCTTC
. TRBD1 TRBJ1-2 TRBV6-5 CASTDRAYYGYTF TGTGCCAGCACGGACAGGGCCTACTATGGCTACACCTTC
once TRBD1 TRBJ2-3 TRBV30 CAWSVQGARTDTQYF TGTGCCTGGAGTGTACAGGGGGCGAGGACAGATACGCAGTATTTT
. TRBD2 TRBJ2-7 TRBV19 CASTLGGGREQYF TGTGCCAGTACCCTCGGGGGGGGGCGCGAGCAGTACTTC
. TRBD1 TRBJ1-1 TRBV5-6 CASSLGQGGYTEAFF TGTGCCAGCAGCCTTGGACAGGGAGGGTACACTGAAGCTTTCTTT
. . TRBJ2-1 TRBV27 CASSQGEAYNEQFF TGTGCCAGCAGTCAGGGCGAGGCCTACAATGAGCAGTTCTTC
few TRBD1 TRBJ1-1 TRBV5-1 CASSGGQGNTEAFF TGCGCCAGCAGCGGAGGACAGGGGAACACTGAAGCTTTCTTT
. TRBD1 TRBJ1-2 TRBV18 CASSPTGTGGFGYTF TGTGCCAGCTCACCAACCGGGACAGGGGGCTTTGGCTACACCTTC
. TRBD1 TRBJ1-1 TRBV11-2 CASSWGQLNTEAFF TGTGCCAGCAGCTGGGGACAGCTGAACACTGAAGCTTTCTTT
. TRBD1 TRBJ2-7 TRBV6-4 CASSDSRDRPSYEQYF TGTGCCAGCAGTGACTCGAGGGACAGGCCCTCCTACGAGCAGTACTTC
. . TRBJ1-2 TRBV4-1 CASSPRGLTVAYGYTF TGCGCCAGCAGCCCACGAGGACTGACGGTTGCGTATGGCTACACCTTC
. . TRBJ1-1 TRBV6-1 CASSEAGGQATEAFF TGTGCCAGCAGTGAAGCGGGGGGGCAAGCCACTGAAGCTTTCTTT
. . TRBJ2-1 TRBV7-6 CASSLVQSYNEQFF TGTGCCAGCAGCTTAGTTCAGTCCTACAATGAGCAGTTCTTC
. . TRBJ2-1 TRBV19 CASSIGTAGEQFF TGTGCCAGTAGTATAGGGACGGCGGGTGAGCAGTTCTTC
. TRBD2 TRBJ2-1 TRBV30 CALKLAGVNNEQFF TGTGCCCTCAAACTAGCGGGAGTGAACAATGAGCAGTTCTTC
. . TRBJ1-4 TRBV15 CATSRVRGTEKLFF TGTGCCACCAGCAGAGTTAGGGGAACGGAAAAACTGTTTTTT
. TRBD1 TRBJ2-1 TRBV24-1 CATSDPTGQPYNEQFF TGTGCCACCAGTGACCCGACAGGGCAACCCTACAATGAGCAGTTCTTC
. TRBD2 TRBJ2-3 TRBV9 CASSPSGRSGDTQYF TGTGCCAGCAGCCCTAGCGGGAGGTCGGGAGATACGCAGTATTTT
. TRBD1 TRBJ1-2 TRBV29-1 CSVGDSEDYGYTF TGCAGCGTTGGGGACAGTGAAGACTATGGCTACACCTTC
few . TRBJ1-1 TRBV11-3 CASSLYINTEAFF TGTGCCAGCAGCCTATATATAAACACTGAAGCTTTCTTT
. . TRBJ1-1 TRBV7-9 CASSSPQAVEAFF TGTGCCAGCAGCTCTCCACAGGCTGTCGAGGCTTTCTTT
. . TRBJ1-1 TRBV7-9 CASSSGTEAFF TGTGCCAGCAGCTCCGGCACTGAAGCTTTCTTT
few . TRBJ1-5 TRBV24-1 CATGQNNEPQHF TGTGCCACCGGACAGAACAATGAGCCCCAGCATTTT
. . TRBJ1-6 TRBV7-2 CASSLEIQGRGRNSPLHF TGTGCCAGCAGCTTAGAAATTCAAGGCAGGGGAAGAAATTCACCCCTCCACTTT
. TRBD2 TRBJ2-1 TRBV15 CATSRERTSGRNEQFF TGTGCCACCAGCAGAGAGCGGACTAGCGGGAGGAATGAGCAGTTCTTC
. . TRBJ2-2 TRBV11-2 CASSPVRLGAHTGELFF TGTGCCAGCAGCCCTGTCCGACTAGGGGCACACACCGGGGAGCTGTTTTTT
. . TRBJ1-1 TRBV27 CASSLSGTTNTEAFF TGTGCCAGCAGTTTATCAGGGACAACGAACACTGAAGCTTTCTTT
. TRBD2 TRBJ2-5 TRBV7-3 CASSLLAGVVETQYF TGTGCCAGCAGCCTTCTAGCGGGAGTGGTAGAGACCCAGTACTTC
. . TRBJ1-2 TRBV5-1 CASGYRVNYGYTF TGCGCCAGCGGTTACAGGGTAAACTATGGCTACACCTTC
. . TRBJ1-5 TRBV5-8 CASTLRRREQPQHF TGTGCCAGCACCCTAAGGCGACGGGAGCAGCCCCAGCATTTT
. . TRBJ2-7 TRBV29-1 CSVRHGGGYEQYF TGCAGCGTTCGTCACGGTGGAGGCTACGAGCAGTACTTC
once TRBD2 TRBJ2-2 TRBV5-1 CASSFRREGLILNTGELFF TGCGCCAGCAGCTTCCGGCGGGAGGGCCTAATACTAAACACCGGGGAGCTGTTTTTT
. TRBD1 TRBJ1-2 TRBV5-1 CASSPLTGGVYGYTF TGCGCCAGCAGCCCTCTCACAGGGGGCGTCTATGGCTACACCTTC
. . TRBJ2-7 TRBV10-3 CASSTAQESYEQYF TGTGCCTCTAGTACCGCACAGGAGTCCTACGAGCAGTACTTC
. . TRBJ2-7 TRBV2 CASSPDLRQAYEQYF TGTGCCAGCAGTCCAGACCTCAGACAGGCCTACGAGCAGTACTTC
. TRBD1 TRBJ1-2 TRBV6-5 CASSTGGDRPSDTF TGTGCCAGCAGTACCGGCGGGGACAGGCCCTCGGACACCTTC
. TRBD2 TRBJ2-1 TRBV19 CASSMTGGSEQFF TGTGCCAGTAGTATGACTGGCGGGAGTGAGCAGTTCTTC
. TRBD2 TRBJ2-3 TRBV4-1 CASSQLRGRGLAGPYF TGCGCCAGCAGCCAGCTCAGGGGCAGGGGACTAGCGGGGCCGTATTTT
. TRBD1 TRBJ1-1 TRBV29-1 CSVGRGTGLNTEAFF TGCAGCGTTGGGCGGGGGACAGGCTTGAACACTGAAGCTTTCTTT
. TRBD2 TRBJ2-1 TRBV5-1 CASSSLAGGPNEQFF TGCGCCAGCAGTTCACTAGCGGGGGGGCCCAATGAGCAGTTCTTC
. . TRBJ1-1 TRBV10-3 CAISEYGMNTEAFF TGTGCCATCAGTGAGTACGGGATGAACACTGAAGCTTTCTTT